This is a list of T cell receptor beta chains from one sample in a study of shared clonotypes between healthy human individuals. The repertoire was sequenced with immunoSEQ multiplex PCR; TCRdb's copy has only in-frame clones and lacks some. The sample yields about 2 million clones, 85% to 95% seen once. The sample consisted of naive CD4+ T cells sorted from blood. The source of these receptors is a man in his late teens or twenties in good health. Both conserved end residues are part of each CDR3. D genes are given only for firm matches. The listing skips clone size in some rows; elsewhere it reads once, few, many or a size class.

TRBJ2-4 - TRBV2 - CASRPGDIQYF TGTGCCAGCAGACCGGGGGACATTCAGTACTTC
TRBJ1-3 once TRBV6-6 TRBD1 CASSTATGNTIYF TGTGCCAGCAGTACGGCGACAGGGAACACCATATATTTT
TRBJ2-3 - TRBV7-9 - CASSLGPGRFADTQYF TGTGCCAGCAGCTTAGGCCCAGGGAGGTTCGCAGATACGCAGTATTTT
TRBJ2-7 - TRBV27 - CASSGVGRPLYEQYF TGTGCCAGCAGTGGGGTGGGCCGCCCCCTGTACGAGCAGTACTTC
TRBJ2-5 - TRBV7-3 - CASSLTTVGTQYF TGTGCCAGCAGCTTAACAACTGTAGGGACCCAGTACTTC
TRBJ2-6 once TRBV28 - CASGPGGSSGANVLTF TGTGCCAGCGGTCCAGGGGGGAGCTCTGGGGCCAACGTCCTGACTTTC
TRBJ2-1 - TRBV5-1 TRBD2 CASSTVSGGVYNEQFF TGCGCCAGCAGCACGGTTAGCGGGGGTGTCTACAATGAGCAGTTCTTC
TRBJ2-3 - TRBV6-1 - CASTWAGTSTDTQYF TGTGCCAGCACCTGGGCGGGAACTAGCACAGATACGCAGTATTTT
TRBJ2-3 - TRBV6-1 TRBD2 CASSEKRGGPRTLSQYF TGTGCCAGCAGTGAAAAGCGGGGGGGCCCGCGGACCCTTTCGCAGTATTTT
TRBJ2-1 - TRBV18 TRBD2 CASSLRLAGGNEQFF TGTGCCAGCTCATTACGACTAGCGGGAGGCAATGAGCAGTTCTTC
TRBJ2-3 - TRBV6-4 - CASKSEAGSDTQYF TGTGCCAGCAAAAGCGAAGCGGGCTCAGATACGCAGTATTTT
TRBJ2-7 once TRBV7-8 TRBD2 CASSLGQAWTSGSDEQYF TGTGCCAGCAGCTTAGGTCAGGCCTGGACTAGCGGGAGCGACGAGCAGTACTTC
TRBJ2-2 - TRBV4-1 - CASSPKGGSSTGELFF TGCGCCAGCAGCCCGAAGGGGGGCTCATCCACAGGGGAGCTGTTTTTT
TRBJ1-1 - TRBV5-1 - CASSFDSGGTEAFF TGCGCCAGCAGCTTTGATTCCGGTGGAACTGAAGCTTTCTTT
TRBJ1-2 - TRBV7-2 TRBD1 CASSPGQTWGYTF TGTGCCAGCAGCCCGGGACAGACCTGGGGCTACACCTTC
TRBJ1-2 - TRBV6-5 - CASTPRVGFNYGYTF TGTGCCAGCACCCCCCGGGTGGGATTTAACTATGGCTACACCTTC
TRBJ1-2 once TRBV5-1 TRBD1 CASSFARTGTMGYGYTF TGCGCCAGCAGCTTCGCTAGGACAGGGACGATGGGCTATGGCTACACCTTC
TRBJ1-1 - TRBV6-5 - CASTLRGHTEAFF TGTGCCAGCACTCTGAGGGGACACACTGAAGCTTTCTTT
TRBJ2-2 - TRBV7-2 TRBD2 CASSDLAGGPSAGGELFF TGTGCCAGCAGCGATCTAGCGGGGGGGCCGTCGGCAGGCGGGGAGCTGTTTTTT
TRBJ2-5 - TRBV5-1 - CASTRLEAQETQYF TGCGCCAGCACCCGACTTGAGGCCCAAGAGACCCAGTACTTC
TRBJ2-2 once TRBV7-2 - CASSPLGGNTGELFF TGTGCCAGCAGCCCCCTCGGGGGAAACACCGGGGAGCTGTTTTTT
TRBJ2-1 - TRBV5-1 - CASSRDNDNEQFF TGCGCCAGCAGCCGGGACAACGACAATGAGCAGTTCTTC
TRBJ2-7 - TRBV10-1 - CASSESGLASFYEQYF TGCGCCAGCAGTGAGTCGGGGCTAGCGAGTTTTTACGAGCAGTACTTC
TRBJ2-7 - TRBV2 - CASSGYSLGEQYF TGTGCCAGCAGTGGTTACAGCCTGGGGGAGCAGTACTTC
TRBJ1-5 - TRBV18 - CASSTIPEGNQPQHF TGTGCCAGCTCAACTATCCCGGAGGGCAATCAGCCCCAGCATTTT
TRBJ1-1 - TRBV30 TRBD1 CAWGQGWNTEAFF TGTGCCTGGGGACAGGGGTGGAACACTGAAGCTTTCTTT
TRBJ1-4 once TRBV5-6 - CASSSQGRTNEKLFF TGTGCCAGCAGCTCGCAGGGCAGAACTAATGAAAAACTGTTTTTT
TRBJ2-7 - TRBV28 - CASQLYRDTYEQYF TGTGCCAGTCAACTTTACAGGGATACCTACGAGCAGTACTTC
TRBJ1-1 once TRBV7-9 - CASSLGPAGNTEAFF TGTGCCAGCAGCTTAGGCCCGGCGGGGAACACTGAAGCTTTCTTT
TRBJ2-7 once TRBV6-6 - CASSYSGESSHEQYF TGTGCCAGCAGTTACTCCGGGGAATCCTCCCACGAGCAGTACTTC
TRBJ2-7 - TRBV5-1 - CASSLNPSLGYEQYF TGCGCCAGCAGCTTGAATCCCAGTCTGGGCTACGAGCAGTACTTC
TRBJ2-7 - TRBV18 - CASSTQGSEQYF TGTGCCAGCTCAACACAGGGTTCCGAGCAGTACTTC
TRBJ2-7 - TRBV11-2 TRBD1 CASSSASGQGIYEQYF TGTGCCAGCAGCTCCGCGTCGGGACAGGGGATCTACGAGCAGTACTTC
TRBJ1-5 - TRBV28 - CASRTESNQPQHF TGTGCCAGCAGGACAGAAAGCAATCAGCCCCAGCATTTT
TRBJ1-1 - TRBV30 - CAWSVLGIGTEAFF TGTGCCTGGAGTGTACTAGGGATTGGGACTGAAGCTTTCTTT
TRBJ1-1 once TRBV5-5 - CASSLDRANTEAFF TGTGCCAGCAGCTTGGACAGGGCGAACACTGAAGCTTTCTTT
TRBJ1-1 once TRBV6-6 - CASDELRGENTEAFF TGTGCCAGCGATGAGTTGAGGGGGGAAAACACTGAAGCTTTCTTT
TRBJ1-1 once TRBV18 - CASSPRILETNTEAFF TGTGCCAGCTCACCACGAATATTAGAAACTAACACTGAAGCTTTCTTT
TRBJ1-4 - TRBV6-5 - CASSLTVTNEKLFF TGTGCCAGCAGTTTGACAGTTACTAATGAAAAACTGTTTTTT
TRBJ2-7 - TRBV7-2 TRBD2 CASSLGGTSFVYEQYF TGTGCCAGCAGCTTAGGGGGGACTAGCTTTGTTTACGAGCAGTACTTC
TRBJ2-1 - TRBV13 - CASSSEGTYNEQFF TGTGCCAGCAGCTCCGAGGGTACCTACAATGAGCAGTTCTTC